Below are 18 T cell receptor beta chains sequenced from a single sample in a study of beta chain features in type 1 diabetes. Findings of the study overall: Moderate but significant shortening of TCRB CDR3s was recorded in all four CD4+ subsets from Type 1 diabetes patients.

No cognate antigen is known for these TCRs. Every bit of the isolated RNA underwent reverse transcription, so sequencing read expressed TCRB transcripts. Libraries were prepared by immunoSEQ multiplex PCR; TCRdb keeps only in-frame clonotypes and omits some of them. The table has hundreds of thousands of clones, over 12% seen once. Sample: naive CD4+ T cells from blood. The origin of the receptors is a man between 18 and 35 years old with type 1 diabetes.

The chain recombines TRBV18 with TRBJ1-2; a possible D gene is TRBD1 (6 bases). The germline CDR1 and CDR2 sequences are KGHSH and LQKENI. Trimming removed 1 base at V and 6 bases at J, with 15 bases between. The CDR3 is 15 residues long. The CDR3 sequence: CASSPLGLQGDGYTF. The DNA of the CDR3 is TGTGCCAGCTCACCACTGGGTCTACAGGGCGATGGCTACACCTTC.

This clone has more than one count but fewer than ten. This chain links TRBV28 with TRBJ2-1, with a tentative D call TRBD2 (6 bases). The CDR3 totals 14 residues. Trimming took off 6 bases at V and 4 bases at J, with 13 bases between the two ends. CDR1 is MDHEN and CDR2 is SYDVKM in the germline V gene. CDR3 residues: CASSRGLEYNEQFF. CDR3 bases: TGTGCCAGCAGCCGGGGGTTGGAGTACAATGAGCAGTTCTTC. The full variable domain, in which reference TRBV28 and TRBJ2-1 provide the parts outside the CDR3, is DVKVTQSSRYLVKRTGEKVFLECVQDMDHENMFWYRQDPGLGLRLIYFSYDVKMKEKGDIPEGYSVSREKKERFSLILESASTNQTSMYLCASSRGLEYNEQFFGPGTRLTVL.

This clone has just a few counts. The J gene is TRBJ1-3, the V gene TRBV4-3, with D perhaps TRBD1 (5 bases). From germline, CDR1 is LGHNA and CDR2 YSLEER. Trimming took off 3 bases at V and 0 bases at J, with 15 bases between the two ends. The length of the CDR3 is 17 residues. The CDR3 spells CASSQRTTAISGNTIYF. CDR3 coding DNA: TGCGCCAGCAGCCAGAGAACGACAGCTATCTCTGGAAACACCATATATTTT.

The chain carries TRBV6-6 and TRBJ2-5, with 8 bases that match TRBD1. Germline V gives CDR1 MNHNY, CDR2 SVGAGI (reference sequence). The CDR3 has 15 amino acids. Trimming cost V 0 bases and J 4 bases; bases outside gene matches: 4. CDR3 protein: CASSYSGRGRETQYF. Written as DNA, the CDR3 is TGTGCCAGCAGTTACTCGGGCAGGGGGCGAGAGACCCAGTACTTC.

J is TRBJ2-5 and V is TRBV19, with 9 nucleotides matching TRBD2. The CDR3 spans 17 residues. Germline-derived CDR1 and CDR2 are LNHDA and SQIVND (reference sequence). Germline trimming cut 7 bases from V and 2 bases from J; bases unmatched to any gene: 14. The CDR3 spells CASTPLFGAGGQETQYF. CDR3 coding DNA: TGTGCCAGTACCCCCCTATTCGGAGCGGGGGGACAAGAGACCCAGTACTTC.

In its sample, this clone was seen a few times. The chain has TRBV11-2 and TRBJ2-1, with 7 bases identical to TRBD2. This CDR3 contains 18 residues. The ends lost 5 bases at V and 1 base at J; junction bases unmatched: 14. The germline gives CDR1 SGHAT, CDR2 FQNNGV. Here the CDR3 reads CASSTRTGGVGSYNEQFF. The CDR3 DNA reads as TGTGCCAGCAGCACTAGGACGGGGGGAGTTGGATCCTACAATGAGCAGTTCTTC.

This clone was seen only a few times. The chain links TRBV6-5 to TRBJ1-2; 7 nucleotides line up with TRBD1. The CDR3 length is 15 residues. Trimming at V came to 5 bases and at J to 4 bases, leaving 10 bases not matched to a gene. Germline V CDR1 and CDR2: MNHEY, SVGAGI. The CDR3 loop is CASSLAGQLFYGYTF. The CDR3 bases are TGTGCCAGCAGTCTAGCGGGACAGCTTTTCTATGGCTACACCTTC.

This clone has a handful of counts. Written as DNA, the CDR3 is TGCGCCAGCAACCTAGACAGGGCCGGGGATACTGAAGCTTTCTTT. This translates into CASNLDRAGDTEAFF. The chain has TRBV5-1 and TRBJ1-1, with 7 bases aligning to TRBD1. This CDR3 contains 15 residues. CDR1 is SGHRS, CDR2 YFSETQ, per germline. The V gene end was trimmed by 6 bases and the J gene end by 5 bases; junction bases not matched to a gene: 13. Combining the CDR3 with reference TRBV5-1 and TRBJ1-1 gives the whole variable domain KAGVTQTPRYLIKTRGQQVTLSCSPISGHRSVSWYQQTPGQGLQFLFEYFSETQRNKGNFPGRFSGRQFSNSRSEMNVSTLELGDSALYLCASNLDRAGDTEAFFGQGTRLTVV.

This clone was seen more than once but under ten times. J is TRBJ1-5 and V is TRBV28; TRBD1 agrees at 9 bases. Trimming took 5 bases from V and 3 from J; bases not matched to a gene: 5. The CDR3 length is 15 residues. CDR1 is MDHEN, CDR2 SYDVKM, per germline. The CDR3 protein is CASSPTGGDNQPQHF. CDR3 DNA sequence: TGTGCCAGCAGTCCGACAGGGGGGGACAATCAGCCCCAGCATTTT.

As regards this clone: Other nucleotide sequences from this sample produce the same CDR3. V and J are TRBV7-3 and TRBJ2-7; a possible D gene is TRBD1 (5 bases). Trimming shortened V by 2 bases and J by 4 bases, and 9 bases separated the two germline ends. The CDR3 has 13 residues. Germline V gene sequence: CDR1 SGHTA, CDR2 FQGTGA. CDR3 protein: CASSLDRSYEQYF. CDR3 sequence (DNA): TGTGCCAGCAGCTTAGACAGATCGTACGAGCAGTACTTC.

The chain employs TRBV11-2 and TRBJ2-6; D is ambiguous. The CDR3 sequence is 13 residues long. V lost 5 bases, J lost 4 bases, and 6 bases lay in between. CDR1 SGHAT and CDR2 FQNNGV come from the germline V gene. CDR3 nucleotide sequence: TGTGCCAGCAGCCCTCAGGGGGCCAACGTCCTGACTTTC. Its translation: CASSPQGANVLTF.

The V and J genes are TRBV5-1 and TRBJ1-4; D gene uncertain. The V and J ends lost 0 bases and 6 bases respectively, with 12 bases between them. Germline values: CDR1 SGHRS, CDR2 YFSETQ. The CDR3 runs 15 residues. DNA for the CDR3: TGCGCCAGCAGCTTGGGGATAGGACGCTATGAAAAACTGTTTTTT. Translating gives CASSLGIGRYEKLFF.

The CDR3 DNA follows: TGTGCCAGCGGGAGAGGGGACACAGATACGCAGTATTTT. Its translation: CASGRGDTDTQYF. The chain joins TRBV19 to TRBJ2-3; D might be TRBD2 (6 bases). Trimming took 9 bases from V and 2 from J, leaving 12 bases between them. The V gene's germline CDR1 is LNHDA and CDR2 SQIVND (reference sequence). This CDR3 contains 13 residues.

This clone showed up just a few times. Additional DNA sequences in this sample encode the identical CDR3. This chain joins TRBV5-1 and TRBJ2-5; a possible D gene is TRBD2 (6 bases). The CDR3 runs to 13 residues. The V and J ends lost 2 bases and 3 bases respectively, with 8 bases between them. The germline CDR1 and CDR2 sequences are SGHRS and YFSETQ. Written as DNA, the CDR3 is TGCGCCAGCAGCTTAACGGGAGAAGAGACCCAGTACTTC. This codes for CASSLTGEETQYF.

The rearrangement uses TRBV5-6 and TRBJ1-2, with D possibly TRBD1 on 5 matching bases. The V gene's germline CDR1 is SGHDT and CDR2 YYEEEE. V was clipped by 4 bases and J by 3 bases, with 13 bases between them. The CDR3 is 14 amino acids. CDR3 nucleotide sequence: TGTGCCAGCAGCGACCAGGGCGAATACTATGGCTACACCTTC. This translates into CASSDQGEYYGYTF.

The chain is built from TRBV28 and TRBJ1-1; D remains unclear. The CDR3 covers 12 residues. Germline V gene lookup returns CDR1 MDHEN and CDR2 SYDVKM. Trimming stripped 6 bases from V and 0 bases from J, with 5 bases between. The CDR3 nucleotides read TGTGCCAGCAGGTCCATGAACACTGAAGCTTTCTTT. This sequence encodes CASRSMNTEAFF. The full variable domain, with the rest looked up from reference TRBV28 and TRBJ1-1, is DVKVTQSSRYLVKRTGEKVFLECVQDMDHENMFWYRQDPGLGLRLIYFSYDVKMKEKGDIPEGYSVSREKKERFSLILESASTNQTSMYLCASRSMNTEAFFGQGTRLTVV.

The gene calls are TRBV11-2 and TRBJ2-3; maybe TRBD2 (6 bases). The V end was cut by 4 bases, the J end by 4 bases, with 12 bases between. Germline-derived CDR1 and CDR2 are SGHAT and FQNNGV. There are 14 residues in the CDR3. The CDR3 DNA reads TGTGCCAGCAGCTACTACGGAGGGCCAGATACGCAGTATTTT. Amino acid sequence: CASSYYGGPDTQYF.

This clone was detected only a few times. The chain employs TRBV25-1 and TRBJ1-5; TRBD1 agrees at 10 bases. Germline V lookup: CDR1 MGHDK, CDR2 SYGVNS. V dropped 7 bases and J dropped 2; count of bases not matched to a gene: 5. The CDR3 contains 15 residues. DNA for the CDR3: TGTGCCAGCACCGGGGACAGGGGAGGCAATCAGCCCCAGCATTTT. It yields the protein CASTGDRGGNQPQHF.